This TCR beta chain was recovered during a study of blood T cell repertoires in COVID-19. As for the study in general: Sample material is recorded as cDNA or gDNA derived from T cells, B-cell-depleted T cells, or PBMCs.

J lost 1 base, V lost 4 bases, and 4 bases had no gene match. Germline lookup yields CDR1 SGHRS and CDR2 YFSETQ. The CDR3 sequence is 14 residues long. Patients in Seattle were enrolled during active infection, then followed longitudinally. Per the authors' pipeline: Using reference gene primer amplification, nucleated cell counts were estimated. This table comes from immunoSEQ multiplex PCR, and its TCRdb copy is limited to in-frame clones, with some not included. Clone size and the V and J calls come from that table; the DNA yielded D and trimming. The table lists some 300,000 clones, about 87% of them singletons.

The receptor was isolated from a woman between 50 and 59 years old with COVID-19, enrolled during active disease. The V and J genes are TRBV5-1 and TRBJ1-1; 7 bases are a match to TRBD1. Material for sequencing was peripheral blood. In nucleotides, the CDR3 is TGCGCCAGCAGCCAAAGGGACAGGAACACTGAAGCTTTCTTT. It specifies CASSQRDRNTEAFF. Full variable domain (outside the CDR3, taken from reference TRBV5-1 and TRBJ1-1): KAGVTQTPRYLIKTRGQQVTLSCSPISGHRSVSWYQQTPGQGLQFLFEYFSETQRNKGNFPGRFSGRQFSNSRSEMNVSTLELGDSALYLCASSQRDRNTEAFFGQGTRLTVV.